Listed here are 8 T cell receptor beta chains from one sample, sequenced in a study of PD-1 blockade in classical Hodgkin lymphoma. Regarding time point: cycle 4 day 1 (C4D1), after less than seven weeks of nivolumab. In every patient, relapse followed autologous stem cell transplantation, while exposure to brentuximab vedotin differed. Assay: immunoSEQ multiplex PCR; the TCRdb copy retains only in-frame clones and omits some. The table lists about 61,000 clones, roughly 85% of them singletons. The specimen was peripheral blood mononuclear cells (PBMCs), collected before the fourth cycle of nivolumab. All receptors come from a human donor with classical Hodgkin lymphoma.

V is TRBV5-1 and J is TRBJ2-3, with a weak D call TRBD2 (6 bases). The length of the CDR3 is 18 residues. Germline lookup yields CDR1 SGHRS and CDR2 YFSETQ. V lost 0 bases to trimming and J lost 2 bases, with 19 bases between them. In nucleotides, the CDR3 is TGCGCCAGCAGCTTGGTCTCCTCTGCGGGGCCATCCACAGATACGCAGTATTTT. Its protein is CASSLVSSAGPSTDTQYF.

The chain recombines TRBV30 with TRBJ2-7; either TRBD1 or TRBD2 may supply D (5 bases each). Germline V gene sequence: CDR1 GTSNPN, CDR2 SVGIG (reference sequence). Deletions cut 2 bases from V and 9 bases from J, with 17 bases between. The CDR3 is made up of 13 amino acids. CDR3 sequence (DNA): TGTGCCTGGAGTCCCTTAGTGGGTGGGGGGCAGTACTTC. This encodes CAWSPLVGGGQYF.

The chain recombines TRBV5-1 with TRBJ2-5; 7 nucleotides match TRBD1. Germline CDR1 SGHRS, CDR2 YFSETQ. V lost 5 bases to trimming and J lost 2 bases; unmatched junction nucleotides: 9. The CDR3 loop spans 15 amino acids. The CDR3 region is CASRTVPGQQETQYF. The CDR3 DNA reads as TGCGCCAGCAGGACGGTTCCGGGACAGCAAGAGACCCAGTACTTC.

V is TRBV28 and J is TRBJ1-6; D is unclear. This CDR3 spans 15 amino acids. V shed 5 bases and J shed 9 bases, with 17 bases lying between them. Germline V gene sequence: CDR1 MDHEN, CDR2 SYDVKM. CDR3 nucleotides: TGTGCCAGCAGTGGGATGGATACATGGCGTTCACCCCTCCACTTT. Its translation: CASSGMDTWRSPLHF.

J is TRBJ2-1 and V is TRBV5-1, with TRBD1 identical over 11 bases. The CDR3 contains 13 residues. Looked up from germline, CDR1 is SGHRS and CDR2 is YFSETQ. The junction had 5 bases not matched to a gene; V was cut back by 6 bases and J by 9 bases. The CDR3 protein is CASTRTGGSEQFF. CDR3 DNA: TGCGCCAGCACAAGGACAGGGGGCAGTGAGCAGTTCTTC. Full variable domain (outside the CDR3, taken from reference TRBV5-1 and TRBJ2-1): KAGVTQTPRYLIKTRGQQVTLSCSPISGHRSVSWYQQTPGQGLQFLFEYFSETQRNKGNFPGRFSGRQFSNSRSEMNVSTLELGDSALYLCASTRTGGSEQFFGPGTRLTVL.

V gene TRBV5-1 combines with J gene TRBJ2-2, with 11 bases identical to TRBD1. J gave up 6 bases and V 2 bases, and 3 bases lay outside the gene matches. The CDR3 totals 15 residues. Germline lookup yields CDR1 SGHRS and CDR2 YFSETQ. The CDR3 coding sequence is TGCGCCAGCAGCTTAGGACAGGGGGCTTCCGGGGAGCTGTTTTTT. Translating gives CASSLGQGASGELFF. Supplemented by reference TRBV5-1 and TRBJ2-2, the full variable domain reads KAGVTQTPRYLIKTRGQQVTLSCSPISGHRSVSWYQQTPGQGLQFLFEYFSETQRNKGNFPGRFSGRQFSNSRSEMNVSTLELGDSALYLCASSLGQGASGELFFGEGSRLTVL.

The chain joins TRBV27 to TRBJ2-2; 11 positions match TRBD2. This CDR3 spans 19 amino acids. After removal of 3 bases from V and 0 bases from J, the junction contained 9 bases not matched to a gene. Germline-derived CDR1 and CDR2 are MNHEY and SMNVEV (reference sequence). DNA for the CDR3: TGTGCCAGCAGTTTTCTAGCGGGGGGCTTTTTCGCGAACACCGGGGAGCTGTTTTTT. Its translation is CASSFLAGGFFANTGELFF.

The V and J genes are TRBV7-3 and TRBJ2-3; either TRBD1 or TRBD2 may fit D (5 bases each). The V gene's germline CDR1 is SGHTA and CDR2 FQGTGA. Trimming removed 5 bases at V and 0 bases at J, with 12 bases between. The CDR3 loop spans 15 amino acids. This CDR3 reads CASSRTRGSTDTQYF. CDR3 sequence (DNA): TGTGCCAGCAGCCGAACCCGGGGCAGCACAGATACGCAGTATTTT.